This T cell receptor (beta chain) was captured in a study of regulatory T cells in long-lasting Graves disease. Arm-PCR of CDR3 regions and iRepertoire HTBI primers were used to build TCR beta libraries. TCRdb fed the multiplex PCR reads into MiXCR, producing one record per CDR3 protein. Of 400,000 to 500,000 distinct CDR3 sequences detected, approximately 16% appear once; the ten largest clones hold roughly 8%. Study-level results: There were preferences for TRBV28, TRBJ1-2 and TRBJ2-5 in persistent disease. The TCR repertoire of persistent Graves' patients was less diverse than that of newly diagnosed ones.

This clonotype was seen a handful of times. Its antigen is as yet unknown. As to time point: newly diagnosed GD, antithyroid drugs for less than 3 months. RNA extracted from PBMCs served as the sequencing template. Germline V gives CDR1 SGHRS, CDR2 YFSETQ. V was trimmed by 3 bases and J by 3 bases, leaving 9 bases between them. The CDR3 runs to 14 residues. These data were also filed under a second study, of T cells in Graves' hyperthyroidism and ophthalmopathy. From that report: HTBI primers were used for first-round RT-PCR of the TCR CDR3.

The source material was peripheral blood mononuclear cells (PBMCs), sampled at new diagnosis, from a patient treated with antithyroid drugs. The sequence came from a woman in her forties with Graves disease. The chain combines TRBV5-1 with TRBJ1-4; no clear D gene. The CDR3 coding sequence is TGCGCCAGCAGCTACGAGCCTTCTAATGAAAAACTGTTTTTT. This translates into CASSYEPSNEKLFF.